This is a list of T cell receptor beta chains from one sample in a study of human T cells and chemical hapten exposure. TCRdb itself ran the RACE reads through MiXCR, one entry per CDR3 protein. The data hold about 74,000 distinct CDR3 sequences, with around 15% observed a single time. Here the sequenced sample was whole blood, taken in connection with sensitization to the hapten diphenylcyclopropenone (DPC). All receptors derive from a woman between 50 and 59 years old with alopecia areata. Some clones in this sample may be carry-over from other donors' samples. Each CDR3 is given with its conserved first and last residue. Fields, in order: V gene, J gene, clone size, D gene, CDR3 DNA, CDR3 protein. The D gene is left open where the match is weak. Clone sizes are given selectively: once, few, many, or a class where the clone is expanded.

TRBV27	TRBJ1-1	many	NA	TGTGCCAGCAGTTTGTACGACACCGGCTTGATCTTT	CASSLYDTGLIF
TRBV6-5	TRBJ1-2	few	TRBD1	TGTGCCAGCAGTTACTCGATAGCCACAGGGGGGGCTCGGGACTATGGCTACACCTTC	CASSYSIATGGARDYGYTF
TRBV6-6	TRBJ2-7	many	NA	TGTGCCAGCAGCGCGAGCTCCTACGAGCAGTACTTC	CASSASSYEQYF
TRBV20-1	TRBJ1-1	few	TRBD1	TGCAGTGCCGCCACTACCGGGACAGGGGATGGGTCTGAAGCTTTCTTT	CSAATTGTGDGSEAFF
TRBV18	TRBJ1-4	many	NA	TGTGCCAGCTCACCGACAGGCACTAATGAAAAACTGTTTTTT	CASSPTGTNEKLFF
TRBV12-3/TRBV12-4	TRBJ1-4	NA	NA	TGTGCCAGCAGTTTAAGTGTTACTGAAAAACTGTTTTTT	CASSLSVTEKLFF
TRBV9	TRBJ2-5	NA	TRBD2	TGTGCCAGCAGTAAGACTAGCGGGCAAGAGACCCAGTACTTC	CASSKTSGQETQYF
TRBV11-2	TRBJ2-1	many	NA	TGTGCCAGCAGCTTAGGGCTAGCCGGCTCCTACAATGAGCAGTTCTTC	CASSLGLAGSYNEQFF
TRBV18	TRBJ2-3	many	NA	TGTGCCAGCTCACCACCGACGGGTCTGTCCACAGATACGCAGTATTTT	CASSPPTGLSTDTQYF
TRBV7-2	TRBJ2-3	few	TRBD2	TGTGCCAGCAGCTTAGGGCGGGGGATCTACACAGATACGCAGTATTTT	CASSLGRGIYTDTQYF
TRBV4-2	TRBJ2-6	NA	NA	TGTGCCAGCAGCCAGTTGTCGACAGGACTACACTCTGGGGCCAACGTCCTGACTTTC	CASSQLSTGLHSGANVLTF
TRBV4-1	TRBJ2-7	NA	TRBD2	TGCGCCAGCAGCCAAGATACTAGCGGGGTCCCCTACTTC	CASSQDTSGVPYF
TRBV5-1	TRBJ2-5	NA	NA	TGCGCCAGCAGCCCAGGGGACTTTCAAGAGACCCAGTACTTC	CASSPGDFQETQYF
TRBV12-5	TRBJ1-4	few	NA	TGTGCTAGTGGCCCAAGGAGTGAAAAACTGTTTTTT	CASGPRSEKLFF
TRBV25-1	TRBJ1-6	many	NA	TGTGCCAGCAGGAAGGGACCTCCAAATTCACCCCTCCACTTT	CASRKGPPNSPLHF
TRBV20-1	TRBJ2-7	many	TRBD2	TGCAGTGCTAGAAGAGCGGGAGGGCCGCATTACGAGCAGTACTTC	CSARRAGGPHYEQYF
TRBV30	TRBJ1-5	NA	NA	TGTGCCTGGAGTGATACGAATCAGCCCCAGCATTTT	CAWSDTNQPQHF
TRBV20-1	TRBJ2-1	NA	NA	TGCAGTGCTAGAGGCCCTGGGGGCGGACCCTACAATGAGCAGTTCTTC	CSARGPGGGPYNEQFF
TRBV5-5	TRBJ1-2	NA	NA	TGTGCCAGCAGAAAAGGGATTAACTATGGCTACACCTTC	CASRKGINYGYTF
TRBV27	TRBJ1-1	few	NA	TGTGCCAGCAGTTTAGGGCCACACACTGAAGCTTTCTTT	CASSLGPHTEAFF
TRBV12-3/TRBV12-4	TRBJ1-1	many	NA	TGTGCCAGCAGGGACAGTTTGAGGACTGAAGCTTTCTTT	CASRDSLRTEAFF
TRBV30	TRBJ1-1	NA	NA	TGTGCCTGGGACGGTCTGAACACTGAAGCTTTCTTT	CAWDGLNTEAFF
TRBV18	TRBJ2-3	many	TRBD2	TGTGCCAGCTCACCACCGACGACGGGAGGCTCAGATACGCAGTATTTT	CASSPPTTGGSDTQYF
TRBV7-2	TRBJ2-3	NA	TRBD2	TGTGCCAGCAGCTCCCACGGGAGGCACACAGATACGCAGTATTTT	CASSSHGRHTDTQYF
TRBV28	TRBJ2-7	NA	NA	TGTGCCAGCAGTTCAGCAATCCTGAGGGGTGTCTACGAGCAGTACTTC	CASSSAILRGVYEQYF
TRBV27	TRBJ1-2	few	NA	TGTGCCAGCAGTTCACAGGGCTATGGCTACACCTTC	CASSSQGYGYTF
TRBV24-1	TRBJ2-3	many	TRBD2	TGTGCCACCAGTGCCCGGACTAGCGGGAGGGGGACAGATACGCAGTATTTT	CATSARTSGRGTDTQYF
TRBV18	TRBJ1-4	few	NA	TGTGCCAGCTCACCGTCTAACAGAGAGAATGAAAAACTGTTTTTT	CASSPSNRENEKLFF
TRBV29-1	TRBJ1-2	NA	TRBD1	TGCAGCGTTGCTACGGACAGGGGGCTGAGTGGCTACACCTTC	CSVATDRGLSGYTF
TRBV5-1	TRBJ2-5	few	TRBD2	TGCGCCAGCAGCTTAAGCGGGAGAGATCAAGAGACCCAGTACTTC	CASSLSGRDQETQYF
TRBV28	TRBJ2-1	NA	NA	TGTGCCAGCAGTTCTCTCAGGGGCCGCAATGAGCAGTTCTTC	CASSSLRGRNEQFF
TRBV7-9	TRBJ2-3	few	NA	TGTGCCAGCAGCTTAGACGGTAGAGATACGCAGTATTTT	CASSLDGRDTQYF
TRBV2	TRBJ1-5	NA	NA	TGTGCCAGCAGTGGAGTCAGCACATATAGCAATCAGCCCCAGCATTTT	CASSGVSTYSNQPQHF
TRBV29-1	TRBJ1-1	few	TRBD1	TGCAGCGTTGATGGACAGGGGGACACTGAAGCTTTCTTT	CSVDGQGDTEAFF
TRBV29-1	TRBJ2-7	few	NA	TGCAGCGTCGGGCCGAGTGGGGCCTACGAGCAGTACTTC	CSVGPSGAYEQYF
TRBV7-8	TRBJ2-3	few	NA	TGTGCCAGCAGCCCGTCCTACACAGATACGCAGTATTTT	CASSPSYTDTQYF
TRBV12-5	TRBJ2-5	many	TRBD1	TGTGCTAGTGGTTTGGTATTGTTCCCCAAAATGACAGGGGAGAGAGGTGACCAAGAGACCCAGTACTTC	CASGLVLFPKMTGERGDQETQYF
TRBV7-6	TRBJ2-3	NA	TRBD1	TGTGCCAGCAGCTACTCACAGGGGCGTGCGGATACGCAGTATTTT	CASSYSQGRADTQYF
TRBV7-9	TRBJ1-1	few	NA	TGTGCCAGCAGCTTAATTGAAGGAGCAGGCAATACTGAAGCTTTCTTT	CASSLIEGAGNTEAFF
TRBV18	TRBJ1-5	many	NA	TGTGCCAGCTCACCTGAGGGTAGGCAGCCCCAGCATTTT	CASSPEGRQPQHF
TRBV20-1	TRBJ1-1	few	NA	TGCAGTGCTAGGTTCGCCGGACGACAGCAGAACACTGAAGCTTTCTTT	CSARFAGRQQNTEAFF
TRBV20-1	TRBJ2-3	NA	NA	TGCAGTGCTCGACAGGACCGCACAGATACGCAGTATTTT	CSARQDRTDTQYF
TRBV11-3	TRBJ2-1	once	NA	TGTGCCAGCAGCTTAGACCCCACAGGGTACAATGAGCAGTTCTTC	CASSLDPTGYNEQFF
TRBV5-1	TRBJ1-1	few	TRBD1	TGCGCCAGCAGCCCGACAGGGACGAATGAAGCTTTCTTT	CASSPTGTNEAFF
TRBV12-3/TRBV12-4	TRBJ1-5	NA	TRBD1	TGTGCCAGCAGTTTTACCGCAGGGGGTAGCAATCAGCCCCAGCATTTT	CASSFTAGGSNQPQHF
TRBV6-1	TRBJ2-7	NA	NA	TGTGCCAGCAGCGGCAGGTCTTTCTACGAGCAGTACTTC	CASSGRSFYEQYF
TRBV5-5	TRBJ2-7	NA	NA	TGTGCCAGCAGCTTCCAATATGGCGAGGGGGGTTTCTACGAGCAGTACTTC	CASSFQYGEGGFYEQYF
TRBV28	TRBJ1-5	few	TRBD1	TGTGCCAGCAGGGGCAGGGACAGGGCTCTTCAGCCCCAGCATTTT	CASRGRDRALQPQHF
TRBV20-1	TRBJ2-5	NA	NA	TGCAGTGCCCCGCCCAGGTACCAAGAGACCCAGTACTTC	CSAPPRYQETQYF
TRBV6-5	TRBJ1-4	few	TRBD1	TGTGCCAGCAGCCCCGGGACAGGGTTTGAAAAACTGTTTTTT	CASSPGTGFEKLFF
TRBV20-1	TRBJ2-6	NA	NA	TGCAGTGTCGGGGGAACTGGGGCCAACGTCCTGACTTTC	CSVGGTGANVLTF